This TCR beta chain was sequenced in a study of cytomegalovirus exposure and HLA in healthy donors. Findings and limits, study-wide: Many donors carried some public TCRs, although rarity characterized most TCR sequences. Reports described diagnosis of cytomegalovirus status by the classifier as highly specific and sensitive. A few CMV-associated chains were confirmed in vitro to be specific for CMV antigens.

V lost 0 bases, J lost 7 bases, and 5 bases stayed unmatched. The germline CDR1 and CDR2 sequences are LGHNT and FRNRAP. This CDR3 has 15 amino acids. With regard to this clone: What it binds is unknown.

Here immunoSEQ multiplex PCR was the method, and the copy in TCRdb shows in-frame clones only, minus some. The sample shows about 200,000 clones, more than 65% of them seen only once. The material sequenced was PBMCs. The receptor was isolated from a woman between 25 and 40 years old in good health and CMV-seropositive. The genes are TRBV12-5 and TRBJ2-3; 9 nucleotides align to TRBD2. The CDR3 DNA is TGTGCTAGTGGTTTGGTGAGCGGGAGGAGAAATACGCAGTATTTT. It translates to CASGLVSGRRNTQYF.